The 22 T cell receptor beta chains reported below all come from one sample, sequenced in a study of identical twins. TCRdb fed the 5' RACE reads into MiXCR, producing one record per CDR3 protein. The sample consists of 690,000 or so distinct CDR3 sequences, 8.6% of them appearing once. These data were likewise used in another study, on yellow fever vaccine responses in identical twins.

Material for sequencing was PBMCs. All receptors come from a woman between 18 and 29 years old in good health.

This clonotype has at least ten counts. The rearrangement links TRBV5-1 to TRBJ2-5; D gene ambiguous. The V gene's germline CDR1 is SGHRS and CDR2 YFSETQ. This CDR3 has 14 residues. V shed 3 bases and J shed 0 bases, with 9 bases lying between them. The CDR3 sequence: CASSSGTNQETQYF. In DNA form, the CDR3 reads TGCGCCAGCAGCTCCGGTACGAACCAAGAGACCCAGTACTTC.

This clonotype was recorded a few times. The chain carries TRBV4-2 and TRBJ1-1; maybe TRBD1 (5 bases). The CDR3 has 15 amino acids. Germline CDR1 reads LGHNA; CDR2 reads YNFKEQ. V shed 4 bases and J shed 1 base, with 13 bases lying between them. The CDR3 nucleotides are TGTGCCAGCAGCCCAACGGGGGATCCGAACACTGAAGCTTTCTTT. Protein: CASSPTGDPNTEAFF.

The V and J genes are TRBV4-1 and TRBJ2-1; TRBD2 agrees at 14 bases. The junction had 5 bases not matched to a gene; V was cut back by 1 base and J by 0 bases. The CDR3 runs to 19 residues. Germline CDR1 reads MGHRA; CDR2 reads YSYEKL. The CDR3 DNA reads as TGCGCCAGCAGCCAAGTCCCCGGGACTAGCGGGAGCTCCTACAATGAGCAGTTCTTC. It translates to CASSQVPGTSGSSYNEQFF.

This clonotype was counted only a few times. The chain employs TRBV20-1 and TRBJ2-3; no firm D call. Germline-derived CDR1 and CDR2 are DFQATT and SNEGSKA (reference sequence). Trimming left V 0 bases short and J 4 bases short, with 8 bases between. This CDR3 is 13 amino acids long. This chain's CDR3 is CSARDIQSDTQYF. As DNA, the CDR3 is TGCAGTGCTAGAGATATCCAATCAGATACGCAGTATTTT.

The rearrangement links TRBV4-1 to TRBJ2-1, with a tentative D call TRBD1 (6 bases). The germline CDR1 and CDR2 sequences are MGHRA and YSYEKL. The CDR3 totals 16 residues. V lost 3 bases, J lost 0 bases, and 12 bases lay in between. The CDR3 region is CASSHARGDSYNEQFF. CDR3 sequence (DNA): TGCGCCAGCAGCCACGCCAGGGGTGACTCCTACAATGAGCAGTTCTTC.

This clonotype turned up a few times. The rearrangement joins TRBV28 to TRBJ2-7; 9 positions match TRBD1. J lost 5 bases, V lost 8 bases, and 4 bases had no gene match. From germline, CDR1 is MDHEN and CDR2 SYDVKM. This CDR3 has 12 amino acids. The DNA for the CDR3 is TGTGCCAGCTGGGACAGGGCCAACGAGCAGTACTTC. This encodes CASWDRANEQYF.

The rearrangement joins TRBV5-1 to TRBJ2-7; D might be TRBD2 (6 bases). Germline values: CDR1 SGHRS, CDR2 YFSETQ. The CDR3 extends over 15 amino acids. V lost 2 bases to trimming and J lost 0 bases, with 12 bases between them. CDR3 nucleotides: TGCGCCAGCAGCTTTGGAGGGATCCACTCCTACGAGCAGTACTTC. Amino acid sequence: CASSFGGIHSYEQYF.

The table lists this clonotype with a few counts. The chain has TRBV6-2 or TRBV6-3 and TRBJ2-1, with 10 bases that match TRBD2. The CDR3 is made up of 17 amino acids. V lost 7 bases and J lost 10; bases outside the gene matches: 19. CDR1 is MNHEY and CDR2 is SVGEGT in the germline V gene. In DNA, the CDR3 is TGTGCCAGCACCCTAGGCACTAGCGGGATCAATTTCGGAGAGCAGTTCTTC. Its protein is CASTLGTSGINFGEQFF.

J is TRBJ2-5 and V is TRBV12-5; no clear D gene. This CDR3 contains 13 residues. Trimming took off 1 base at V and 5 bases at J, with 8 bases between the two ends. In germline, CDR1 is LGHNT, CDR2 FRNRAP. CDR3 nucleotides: TGTGCTAGTGGTTTGGGCAGTCGGGAGACCCAGTACTTC. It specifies CASGLGSRETQYF.

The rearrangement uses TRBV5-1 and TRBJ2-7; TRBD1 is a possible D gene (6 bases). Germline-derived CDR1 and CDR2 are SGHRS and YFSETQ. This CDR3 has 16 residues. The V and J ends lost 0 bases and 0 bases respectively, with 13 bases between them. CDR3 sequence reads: CASSLVPGAISYEQYF. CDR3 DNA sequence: TGCGCCAGCAGCTTGGTTCCAGGGGCCATCTCCTACGAGCAGTACTTC.

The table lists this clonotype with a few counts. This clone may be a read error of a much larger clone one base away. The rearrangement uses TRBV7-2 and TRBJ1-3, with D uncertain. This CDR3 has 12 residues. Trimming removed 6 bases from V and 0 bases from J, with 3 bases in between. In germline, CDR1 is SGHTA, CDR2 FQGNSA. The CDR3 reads CASRYSGNTIYF. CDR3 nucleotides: TGTGCCAGCAGGTACTCTGGAAACACCATATATTTT.

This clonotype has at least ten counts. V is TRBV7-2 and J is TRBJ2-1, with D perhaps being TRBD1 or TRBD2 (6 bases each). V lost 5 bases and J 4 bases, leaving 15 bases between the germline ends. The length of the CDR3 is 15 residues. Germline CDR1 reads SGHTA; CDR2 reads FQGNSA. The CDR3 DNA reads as TGTGCCAGCAGCCTAGGTCCGGGGGCGTACAATGAGCAGTTCTTC. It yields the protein CASSLGPGAYNEQFF. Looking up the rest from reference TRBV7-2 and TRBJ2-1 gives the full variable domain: GAGVSQSPSNKVTEKGKDVELRCDPISGHTALYWYRQSLGQGLEFLIYFQGNSAPDKSGLPSDRFSAERTGGSVSTLTIQRTQQEDSAVYLCASSLGPGAYNEQFFGPGTRLTVL.

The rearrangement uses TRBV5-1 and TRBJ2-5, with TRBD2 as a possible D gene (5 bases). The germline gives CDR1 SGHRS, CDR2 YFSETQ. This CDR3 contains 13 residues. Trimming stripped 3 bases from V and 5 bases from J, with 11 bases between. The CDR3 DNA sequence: TGCGCCAGCAGCTCGGACTTAGGGGAGACCCAGTACTTC. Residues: CASSSDLGETQYF. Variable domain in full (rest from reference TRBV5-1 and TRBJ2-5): KAGVTQTPRYLIKTRGQQVTLSCSPISGHRSVSWYQQTPGQGLQFLFEYFSETQRNKGNFPGRFSGRQFSNSRSEMNVSTLELGDSALYLCASSSDLGETQYFGPGTRLLVL.

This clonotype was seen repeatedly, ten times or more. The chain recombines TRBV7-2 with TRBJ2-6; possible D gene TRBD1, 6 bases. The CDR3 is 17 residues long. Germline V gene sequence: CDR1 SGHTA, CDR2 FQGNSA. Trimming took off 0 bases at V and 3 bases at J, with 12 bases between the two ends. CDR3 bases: TGTGCCAGCAGCTTAGCGGGGGCAGGGAATGGGGCCAACGTCCTGACTTTC. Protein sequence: CASSLAGAGNGANVLTF. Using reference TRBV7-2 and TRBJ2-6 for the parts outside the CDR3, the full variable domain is GAGVSQSPSNKVTEKGKDVELRCDPISGHTALYWYRQSLGQGLEFLIYFQGNSAPDKSGLPSDRFSAERTGGSVSTLTIQRTQQEDSAVYLCASSLAGAGNGANVLTFGAGSRLTVL.

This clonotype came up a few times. CDR3 region: CASSLGGLAHYEQYF. CDR3 DNA: TGCGCCAGCAGCTTGGGAGGACTAGCCCACTACGAGCAGTACTTC. The rearrangement links TRBV5-1 to TRBJ2-7, with 8 bases identical to TRBD2. Trimming took 0 bases from V and 3 from J; bases not matched to a gene: 5. Germline CDR1 reads SGHRS; CDR2 reads YFSETQ. There are 15 residues in the CDR3.

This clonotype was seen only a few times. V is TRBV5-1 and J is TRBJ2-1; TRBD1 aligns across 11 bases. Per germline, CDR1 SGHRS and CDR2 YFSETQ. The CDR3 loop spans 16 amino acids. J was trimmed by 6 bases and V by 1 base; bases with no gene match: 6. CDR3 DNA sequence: TGCGCCAGCAGCTTGCTTGGACAGGGGGCGCTCAATGAGCAGTTCTTC. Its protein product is CASSLLGQGALNEQFF.

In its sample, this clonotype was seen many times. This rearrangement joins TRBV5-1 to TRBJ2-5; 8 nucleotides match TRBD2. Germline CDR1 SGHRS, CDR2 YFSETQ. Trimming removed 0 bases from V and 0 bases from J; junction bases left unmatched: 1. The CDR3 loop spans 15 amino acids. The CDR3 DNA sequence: TGCGCCAGCAGCTTGGGACTAGCGAACCAAGAGACCCAGTACTTC. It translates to CASSLGLANQETQYF. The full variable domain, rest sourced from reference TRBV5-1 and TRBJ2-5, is KAGVTQTPRYLIKTRGQQVTLSCSPISGHRSVSWYQQTPGQGLQFLFEYFSETQRNKGNFPGRFSGRQFSNSRSEMNVSTLELGDSALYLCASSLGLANQETQYFGPGTRLLVL.

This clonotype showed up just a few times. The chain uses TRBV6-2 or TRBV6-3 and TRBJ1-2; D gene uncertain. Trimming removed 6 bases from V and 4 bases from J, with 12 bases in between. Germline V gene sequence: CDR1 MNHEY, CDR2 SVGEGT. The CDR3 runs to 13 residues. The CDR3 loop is CASSPEEIYGYTF. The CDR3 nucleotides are TGTGCCAGCAGCCCGGAGGAGATCTATGGCTACACCTTC.

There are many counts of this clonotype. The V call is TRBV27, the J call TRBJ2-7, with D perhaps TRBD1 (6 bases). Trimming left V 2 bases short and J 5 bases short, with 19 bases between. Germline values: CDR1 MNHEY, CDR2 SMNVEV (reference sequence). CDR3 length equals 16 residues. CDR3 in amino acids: CASSLGTQGYFNEQYF. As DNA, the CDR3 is TGTGCCAGCAGTTTAGGGACACAGGGATACTTCAACGAGCAGTACTTC.

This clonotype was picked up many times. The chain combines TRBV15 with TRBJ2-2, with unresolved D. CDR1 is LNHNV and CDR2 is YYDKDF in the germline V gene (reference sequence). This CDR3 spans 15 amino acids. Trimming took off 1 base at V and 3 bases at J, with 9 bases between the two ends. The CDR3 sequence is CATSRVFLDTGELFF. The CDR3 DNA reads TGTGCCACCAGCAGAGTTTTCCTCGACACCGGGGAGCTGTTTTTT.

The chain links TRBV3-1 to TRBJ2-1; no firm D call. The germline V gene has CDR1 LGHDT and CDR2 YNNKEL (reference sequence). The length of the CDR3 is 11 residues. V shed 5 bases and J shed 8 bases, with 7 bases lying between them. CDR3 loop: CASSISYEQFF. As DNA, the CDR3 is TGTGCCAGCAGCATTAGCTATGAGCAGTTCTTC.

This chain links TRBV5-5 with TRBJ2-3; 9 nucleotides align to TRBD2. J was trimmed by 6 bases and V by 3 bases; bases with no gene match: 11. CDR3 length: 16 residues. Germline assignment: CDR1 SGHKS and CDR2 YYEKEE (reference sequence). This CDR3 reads CASSSVAGAVVDTQYF. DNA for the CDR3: TGTGCCAGCAGCTCGGTAGCGGGAGCGGTAGTGGATACGCAGTATTTT. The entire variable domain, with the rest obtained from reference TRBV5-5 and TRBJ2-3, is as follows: DAGVTQSPTHLIKTRGQQVTLRCSPISGHKSVSWYQQVLGQGPQFIFQYYEKEERGRGNFPDRFSARQFPNYSSELNVNALLLGDSALYLCASSSVAGAVVDTQYFGPGTRLTVL.